This TCR beta chain was recorded in a study of shared clonotypes between healthy human individuals. The CDR3 spans 16 residues. V lost 0 bases and J lost 5, with 13 bases in between. Germline CDR1 LGHNA, CDR2 YNFKEQ. Repertoires were generated with immunoSEQ multiplex PCR, while TCRdb's copy carries only in-frame clones and drops some. The repertoire holds 780,000 or so clones, with roughly two thirds as singletons. V usage is TRBV4-2 and J usage is TRBJ2-2, with D perhaps TRBD1 or TRBD2 (5 bases each). The sequence was obtained from a woman in her twenties or thirties in good health. Sequenced material: memory CD4+ T cells sorted from blood. The subset is: CD45RA-negative fraction. CDR3 in amino acids: CASSQDVGEYTGELFF. The DNA of the CDR3 is TGTGCCAGCAGCCAAGATGTGGGGGAGTATACCGGGGAGCTGTTTTTT.